These T cell receptor beta chains were read from a single sample in a study of vaccination and CD4 T cells after COVID-19. These receptors' targets are unknown. Via MiXCR, TCRdb re-called the PCR reads, giving one row per CDR3 protein. The sample holds about 14,000 distinct CDR3 sequences; 29% are singletons and the top ten take around a fifth. Sequenced material: CD4+ T cells from blood, cultured in vitro, taken before SARS-CoV-2 vaccination. The receptors stem from a human donor who received a COVID-19 vaccine. CDR3s include the opening cysteine and the closing phenylalanine or tryptophan. D genes are given only for firm matches. Rows may omit the clone size; those that give it use once, few, many or a size class.

D	size	J	V	DNA	CDR3
TRBD1	-	TRBJ1-5	TRBV20-1	TGCAGTGCTAGGGGACAGGTCTATAGCAATCAGCCCCAGCATTTT	CSARGQVYSNQPQHF
TRBD2	-	TRBJ2-3	TRBV6-1	TGTGCCAGCAGCCAACTAGCGGGGGGGCTAGATACGCAGTATTTT	CASSQLAGGLDTQYF
TRBD1	few	TRBJ1-2	TRBV10-2	TGCGCCAGCAGCAGAGACAGGGGTTTTAGTGGCTACACCTTC	CASSRDRGFSGYTF
-	-	TRBJ1-2	TRBV29-1	TGCAGCGTTGTAGAGGGCTATGGCTACACCTTC	CSVVEGYGYTF
-	-	TRBJ2-2	TRBV19	TGTGCCAGTAGTATGTCAGGAGTTAATCTCAACACCGGGGAGCTGTTTTTT	CASSMSGVNLNTGELFF
TRBD1	-	TRBJ1-3	TRBV6-1	TGTGCCAGCAGTGATATGGGGACAGCCGGAAACACCATATATTTT	CASSDMGTAGNTIYF
TRBD2	-	TRBJ2-5	TRBV23-1	TGCGCCAGCAGCCTGGGGGTGACTAGCGGGGCTCAAGAGACCCAGTACTTC	CASSLGVTSGAQETQYF
-	-	TRBJ2-1	TRBV11-2	TGTGCCAGCAGCCCCCAGGTGAGGTCGCAGTTCTTC	CASSPQVRSQFF
-	few	TRBJ2-5	TRBV19	TGTGCCAGTAGTAAATCCACGGGGCAATCCGGACTAAAACAAGAGACCCAGTACTTC	CASSKSTGQSGLKQETQYF
-	-	TRBJ2-7	TRBV29-1	TGCAGCGTTCGGTTAAGTGGGGCCTACGAGCAGTACTTC	CSVRLSGAYEQYF
-	few	TRBJ1-1	TRBV12-3/TRBV12-4	TGTGCCAGCAGTCTGACAGGAGGGAACACTGAAGCTTTCTTT	CASSLTGGNTEAFF
TRBD2	few	TRBJ2-5	TRBV7-2	TGTGCCAGCAGCTTGAGGGCGGGGGGGCTAGAGACCCAGTACTTC	CASSLRAGGLETQYF
TRBD2	-	TRBJ2-7	TRBV5-4	TGTGCCAGCAACCGGGGGGGACCAGGAGTTTACGAGCAGTACTTC	CASNRGGPGVYEQYF
-	-	TRBJ1-6	TRBV12-3/TRBV12-4	TGTGCCAGCAGTTTATTGCCCGTCGGCAGATCTAATTCACCCCTCCACTTT	CASSLLPVGRSNSPLHF
TRBD1	few	TRBJ1-1	TRBV11-3	TGTGCCAGCAGCCCTCGGTCCCCGACAGGGGCGAACACTGAAGCTTTCTTT	CASSPRSPTGANTEAFF
-	-	TRBJ1-2	TRBV15	TGTGCCACCAGACAGACAAGTCCAGGACAGATGACTTTCTATGGCTACACCTTC	CATRQTSPGQMTFYGYTF
-	few	TRBJ1-1	TRBV27	TGTGCCAGCAGTTTACAGGGTACCCTTGAAGCTTTCTTT	CASSLQGTLEAFF
-	few	TRBJ2-7	TRBV10-1	TGCGCCAGCAGTGAGTCGACTAGGGGCCTCGTATCCTACGAGCAGTACTTC	CASSESTRGLVSYEQYF
-	few	TRBJ1-1	TRBV21-1	TGTGCCAGCAGCATTGAATCAGTCGACACTGAAGCTTTCTTT	CASSIESVDTEAFF
TRBD1	few	TRBJ2-7	TRBV7-6	TGTGCCAGCTCCTTGAACAGGGGCGGCTACGAGCAGTACTTC	CASSLNRGGYEQYF
TRBD1	-	TRBJ1-1	TRBV20-1	TGCAGTGCTTTAAAGGGGGACAGCCAAGCTTTCTTT	CSALKGDSQAFF
TRBD1	few	TRBJ1-1	TRBV7-9	TGTGCCAGCAGCTTAAGACAGGGGGGGGGAACTGAAGCTTTCTTT	CASSLRQGGGTEAFF
TRBD1	-	TRBJ1-5	TRBV12-3/TRBV12-4	TGTGCCAGCAGTTTCCAGGGGGGGCAGCCCCAGCATTTT	CASSFQGGQPQHF
-	-	TRBJ2-7	TRBV12-3/TRBV12-4	TGTGCCAGCAGCCCACCGGACTCACGCTCCTACGAGCAGTACTTC	CASSPPDSRSYEQYF
-	-	TRBJ2-3	TRBV5-4	TGTGCCAGCAGCCCCTTGGGGGAGACGGCAGATACGCAGTATTTT	CASSPLGETADTQYF
-	-	TRBJ1-4	TRBV7-8	TGTGCCAGCAGGCTTGCGGGGTTTAATGAAAAACTGTTTTTT	CASRLAGFNEKLFF
-	-	TRBJ1-4	TRBV27	TGTGCCAGCAGTTTCTGGAACAGGGAGGATGAAAAACTGTTTTTT	CASSFWNREDEKLFF
TRBD1	few	TRBJ1-6	TRBV30	TGTGCCTGGGCGAGGACAGGGAGCTCCTATAATTCACCCCTCCACTTT	CAWARTGSSYNSPLHF
-	few	TRBJ1-2	TRBV30	TGTGCCTGGAGTGACCGGACAGACCGCTATGGCTACACCTTC	CAWSDRTDRYGYTF
-	-	TRBJ2-5	TRBV20-1	TGCAGTGCGACTACAGGGACCCAAGAGACCCAGTACTTC	CSATTGTQETQYF